The T cell receptor (beta chain) described here comes from a study of blood T cells in healthy people across ages. Sample-barcoded 5' priming and a J-beta primer mix drove a second PCR of roughly 7 to 11 cycles. TCRdb redid the calling of the 5' RACE reads with MiXCR, one entry per CDR3 protein. This sample has about 1,400,000 distinct CDR3 sequences, with around 39% found just once. Germline loops: CDR1 MGHRA, CDR2 YSYEKL. The CDR3 is 15 residues long. Trimming removed 0 bases from V and 5 bases from J, with 11 bases in between. The sample providers were healthy Caucasian people from Russia, aged roughly 6 to 95. Of note for this clonotype: In this CDR3 the conserved last residue, phenylalanine or tryptophan, is missing, so a read error is likely.

The source is a woman younger than 35 in good health. The V call is TRBV4-1, the J call TRBJ2-1; D unclear. Input material: blood. The CDR3 bases are TGCGCCAGCAGCCAAGATGGTGTGGAAGACAATGAGCAGTTCCTC. This gives the protein CASSQDGVEDNEQFL.